The sample holds a few counts of the clone carrying this TCR beta chain. With V trimmed by 5 bases and J by 9 bases, 15 bases remained unmatched. The CDR3 sequence is 17 residues long. Germline assignment: CDR1 SGHVS and CDR2 FQNEAQ. The data belong to a study of blood T cell repertoires in COVID-19. Study overall: Spain, Italy and the United States supplied samples that represented acute and convalescent COVID-19. The analysed material was cDNA or gDNA that came from T cells, B-cell-depleted T cells, or PBMCs.

Authors' processing steps: Amplification of reference gene primers provided the estimated nucleated cell counts. The repertoire was sequenced with immunoSEQ multiplex PCR; TCRdb's copy has only in-frame clones and lacks some. Clone size and V and J calls were adopted from that table, with D and trimming inferred from the DNA. The repertoire holds a few hundred thousand clones, with around 86% as singletons. Material for sequencing was peripheral blood. This receptor was obtained from a woman aged 40 to 55 who had recovered from COVID-19. This chain connects TRBV7-8 to TRBJ2-1, with 11 bases matching TRBD2. The CDR3 loop reads CASSPGGLAGGFGEQFF. The CDR3 DNA follows: TGTGCCAGCAGCCCGGGGGGTCTAGCGGGAGGCTTTGGTGAGCAGTTCTTC.